Listed here is a single T cell receptor beta chain. The antigen is not known. The sample belongs to a study of shared clonotypes between healthy human individuals. General observations from the study: The authors expected sequencing depth to affect clonotype sharing among donors.

The assay used deep level. The repertoire was sequenced with immunoSEQ multiplex PCR; TCRdb's copy has only in-frame clones and lacks some. Of more than 450,000 clones listed, around 79% are singletons. CDR3 size: 14 residues. V lost 4 bases and J lost 0, with 7 bases in between. The germline CDR1 and CDR2 sequences are SGHRS and YFSETQ. V usage is TRBV5-1 and J usage is TRBJ2-2; D gene uncertain. Source material: PBMCs. This sequence was found in a woman between 35 and 50 years old in good health. Some clones in this sample may be carry-over from other donors' samples. CDR3 sequence: CASSPRSNTGELFF. The DNA of the CDR3 is TGCGCCAGCAGCCCAAGATCGAACACCGGGGAGCTGTTTTTT.